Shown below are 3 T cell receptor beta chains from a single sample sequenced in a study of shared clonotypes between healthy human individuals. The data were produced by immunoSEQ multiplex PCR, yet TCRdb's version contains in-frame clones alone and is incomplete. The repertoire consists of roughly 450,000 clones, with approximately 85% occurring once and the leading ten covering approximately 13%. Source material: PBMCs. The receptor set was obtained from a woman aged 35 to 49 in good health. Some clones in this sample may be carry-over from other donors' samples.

CDR3 nucleotides: TGTGCCAGCATCTCCGGGACAGGGATCTCTGGAAACACCATATATTTT. This gives the protein CASISGTGISGNTIYF. V is TRBV28 and J is TRBJ1-3; 9 bases align to TRBD1. Germline trimming cut 7 bases from V and 0 bases from J; bases unmatched to any gene: 7. The CDR3 is made up of 16 amino acids. Germline loops: CDR1 MDHEN, CDR2 SYDVKM.

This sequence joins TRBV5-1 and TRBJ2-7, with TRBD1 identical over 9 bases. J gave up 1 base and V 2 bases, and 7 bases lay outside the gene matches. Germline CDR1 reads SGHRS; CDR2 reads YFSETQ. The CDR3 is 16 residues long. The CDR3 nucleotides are TGCGCCAGCAGCTTAACACCGGGACAGGGATCCTACGAGCAGTACTTC. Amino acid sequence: CASSLTPGQGSYEQYF.

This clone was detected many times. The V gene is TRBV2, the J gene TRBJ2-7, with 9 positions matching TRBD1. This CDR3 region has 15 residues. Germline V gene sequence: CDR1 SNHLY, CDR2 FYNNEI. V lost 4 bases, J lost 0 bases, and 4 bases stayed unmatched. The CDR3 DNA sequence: TGTGCCAGCAGTGGGGACAGGGCGAGCTCCTACGAGCAGTACTTC. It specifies CASSGDRASSYEQYF.